This is a list of T cell receptor beta chains from one sample in a study of radiotherapy plus CTLA-4 blockade in lung cancer. Sequenced by immunoSEQ multiplex PCR; TCRdb stores in-frame clones only, minus some. Of about 40,000 clones in the sample, approximately 70% were seen once. This specimen was peripheral blood, taken from a patient treated with radiotherapy plus ipilimumab. Receptors originate from a human donor with non-small cell lung cancer who had stable disease on radiotherapy plus ipilimumab. Each CDR3 is given with its conserved first and last residue. The order of the fields is CDR3 protein, CDR3 DNA, D gene, CDR3 length, clone size, J gene, V gene. D genes are given only for firm matches. Size is stated for part of the rows, as once, few or many counts, or as a class when the clone is expanded.

cdr3_aa: CSVSQGTEKLFF
cdr3_nt: TGCAGCGTGAGCCAGGGGACTGAAAAACTGTTTTTT
d_call: -
cdr3_length: 12
clone_size: -
j_call: TRBJ1-4
v_call: TRBV29-1

cdr3_aa: CASSATGTTGDTQYF
cdr3_nt: TGCGCCAGCAGCGCCACCGGGACTACAGGAGATACGCAGTATTTT
d_call: TRBD2
cdr3_length: 15
clone_size: -
j_call: TRBJ2-3
v_call: TRBV5-1

cdr3_aa: CASGRQGNTEAFF
cdr3_nt: TGTGCCAGCGGCCGACAGGGGAACACTGAAGCTTTCTTT
d_call: TRBD1
cdr3_length: 13
clone_size: -
j_call: TRBJ1-1
v_call: TRBV7-2

cdr3_aa: CASSPPSGGMETQYF
cdr3_nt: TGTGCCAGCAGTCCTCCGTCAGGGGGCATGGAGACCCAGTACTTC
d_call: TRBD1
cdr3_length: 15
clone_size: once
j_call: TRBJ2-5
v_call: TRBV28

cdr3_aa: CASSSTTRVSTGELFF
cdr3_nt: TGCGCCAGCAGCTCGACCACGAGGGTTTCTACCGGGGAGCTGTTTTTT
d_call: -
cdr3_length: 16
clone_size: -
j_call: TRBJ2-2
v_call: TRBV5-1

cdr3_aa: CASGPWGQGFYEQYF
cdr3_nt: TGTGCTAGTGGCCCCTGGGGACAGGGGTTCTACGAGCAGTACTTC
d_call: TRBD1
cdr3_length: 15
clone_size: once
j_call: TRBJ2-7
v_call: TRBV12-5

cdr3_aa: CASMDRESAYGYTF
cdr3_nt: TGCGCCAGCATGGACAGGGAAAGTGCGTATGGCTACACCTTC
d_call: TRBD1
cdr3_length: 14
clone_size: few
j_call: TRBJ1-2
v_call: TRBV5-1

cdr3_aa: CASSPRTEYGYTF
cdr3_nt: TGTGCCAGCTCACCCCGGACAGAGTATGGCTACACCTTC
d_call: -
cdr3_length: 13
clone_size: -
j_call: TRBJ1-2
v_call: TRBV18

cdr3_aa: CASSLRTSLNTGELFF
cdr3_nt: TGTGCCAGCAGCTTGCGGACTAGCTTGAACACCGGGGAGCTGTTTTTT
d_call: TRBD2
cdr3_length: 16
clone_size: -
j_call: TRBJ2-2
v_call: TRBV5-4

cdr3_aa: CASSAGGTHNEQFF
cdr3_nt: TGTGCCAGCAGCGCGGGGGGGACCCACAATGAGCAGTTCTTC
d_call: TRBD2
cdr3_length: 14
clone_size: -
j_call: TRBJ2-1
v_call: TRBV9

cdr3_aa: CASSLARLGADSYEQYF
cdr3_nt: TGTGCCAGCAGCTTAGCGCGTTTAGGCGCTGACTCCTACGAGCAGTACTTC
d_call: -
cdr3_length: 17
clone_size: -
j_call: TRBJ2-7
v_call: TRBV11-3

cdr3_aa: CASSLVASSYEQYF
cdr3_nt: TGTGCCAGCAGCTTAGTGGCCAGCTCCTACGAGCAGTACTTC
d_call: -
cdr3_length: 14
clone_size: -
j_call: TRBJ2-7
v_call: TRBV7-2

cdr3_aa: CATSRAPTGHYEQYF
cdr3_nt: TGTGCCACCAGCAGAGCACCGACAGGGCACTACGAGCAGTACTTC
d_call: TRBD1
cdr3_length: 15
clone_size: -
j_call: TRBJ2-7
v_call: TRBV15

cdr3_aa: CASNEQGAFSEQYF
cdr3_nt: TGTGCCAGCAACGAGCAGGGGGCTTTTTCCGAGCAGTACTTC
d_call: TRBD1
cdr3_length: 14
clone_size: -
j_call: TRBJ2-7
v_call: TRBV6-6

cdr3_aa: CASSPRGSAWETQYF
cdr3_nt: TGTGCCAGCAGCCCCCGAGGAAGTGCATGGGAGACCCAGTACTTC
d_call: -
cdr3_length: 15
clone_size: -
j_call: TRBJ2-5
v_call: TRBV9

cdr3_aa: CASSQPGTASHEAFF
cdr3_nt: TGCGCCAGCAGCCAGCCAGGGACAGCAAGTCATGAAGCTTTCTTT
d_call: TRBD1
cdr3_length: 15
clone_size: few
j_call: TRBJ1-1
v_call: TRBV4-1

cdr3_aa: CASSATDNQPQHF
cdr3_nt: TGTGCCAGCAGCGCGACAGATAATCAGCCCCAGCATTTT
d_call: -
cdr3_length: 13
clone_size: -
j_call: TRBJ1-5
v_call: TRBV6-1

cdr3_aa: CASSPGGAGNNEQFF
cdr3_nt: TGTGCCAGCAGCCCCGGGGGGGCTGGAAACAATGAGCAGTTCTTC
d_call: TRBD2
cdr3_length: 15
clone_size: -
j_call: TRBJ2-1
v_call: TRBV5-4

cdr3_aa: CASSIEGAKTNYGYTF
cdr3_nt: TGTGCCAGTAGTATAGAGGGGGCAAAGACTAACTATGGCTACACCTTC
d_call: -
cdr3_length: 16
clone_size: -
j_call: TRBJ1-2
v_call: TRBV19

cdr3_aa: CASSPTTSGAFNKETQYF
cdr3_nt: TGTGCCAGCTCACCGACGACTAGCGGGGCCTTTAATAAAGAGACCCAGTACTTC
d_call: TRBD2
cdr3_length: 18
clone_size: -
j_call: TRBJ2-5
v_call: TRBV18

cdr3_aa: CASSPPGTPSNYGYTF
cdr3_nt: TGTGCCAGCAGCCCCCCCGGGACACCTTCTAACTATGGCTACACCTTC
d_call: -
cdr3_length: 16
clone_size: few
j_call: TRBJ1-2
v_call: TRBV7-2

cdr3_aa: CASSNHRGGYTF
cdr3_nt: TGTGCCAGCAGTAACCACAGGGGGGGCTACACCTTC
d_call: TRBD1
cdr3_length: 12
clone_size: few
j_call: TRBJ1-2
v_call: TRBV6-6

cdr3_aa: CASSFTGGLNTEAFF
cdr3_nt: TGTGCCAGCAGCTTTACAGGGGGCTTGAACACTGAAGCTTTCTTT
d_call: TRBD1
cdr3_length: 15
clone_size: -
j_call: TRBJ1-1
v_call: TRBV7-9

cdr3_aa: CASSLRQESTIYF
cdr3_nt: TGTGCCAGCAGCTTACGTCAGGAAAGCACCATATATTTT
d_call: -
cdr3_length: 13
clone_size: -
j_call: TRBJ1-3
v_call: TRBV7-2

cdr3_aa: CASSSGQHNSPLHF
cdr3_nt: TGTGCCAGCAGCTCGGGACAACATAATTCACCCCTCCACTTT
d_call: -
cdr3_length: 14
clone_size: -
j_call: TRBJ1-6
v_call: TRBV5-5

cdr3_aa: CASSGQGGYEQYF
cdr3_nt: TGTGCCAGCAGTGGACAGGGGGGGTACGAGCAGTACTTC
d_call: TRBD1
cdr3_length: 13
clone_size: -
j_call: TRBJ2-7
v_call: TRBV2

cdr3_aa: CASSLRQGVKNIQYF
cdr3_nt: TGTGCCAGCAGCCTCCGACAGGGTGTGAAAAACATTCAGTACTTC
d_call: TRBD1
cdr3_length: 15
clone_size: -
j_call: TRBJ2-4
v_call: TRBV5-6